The following is a T cell receptor (beta chain) sequence with its context. What it binds is unknown. Only CD45RO-negative cells positively selected for CCR7 counted as naive CD8 cells, so terminally differentiated effector memory CD45RA+ cells were excluded. Trimming took 0 bases from V and 2 from J; bases not matched to a gene: 13. This CDR3 is 19 amino acids long. Germline CDR1 reads MGHRA; CDR2 reads YSYEKL. This record comes from a study of shared clonotypes between healthy human individuals. Overall study results and limits: Memory subsets generally showed lower estimated richness than naive subsets. Only a few donors were included, so the genetic and exposure-history diversity represented was limited.

TCRdb's copy holds only in-frame clones and misses some; the assay was immunoSEQ multiplex PCR. The table has about 2.2 million clones, just over 90% seen once. This receptor was identified in a man aged 18 to 29 in good health. Some clones in this sample may be carry-over from other donors' samples. The chain uses TRBV4-1 and TRBJ2-3, with 8 bases identical to TRBD2. The sequenced sample consisted of naive CD8+ T cells from PBMCs. CDR3 in DNA: TGCGCCAGCAGCCAAGACGGAGTACTAGCGGAGGGAATCACAGATACGCAGTATTTT. Amino acid sequence: CASSQDGVLAEGITDTQYF.